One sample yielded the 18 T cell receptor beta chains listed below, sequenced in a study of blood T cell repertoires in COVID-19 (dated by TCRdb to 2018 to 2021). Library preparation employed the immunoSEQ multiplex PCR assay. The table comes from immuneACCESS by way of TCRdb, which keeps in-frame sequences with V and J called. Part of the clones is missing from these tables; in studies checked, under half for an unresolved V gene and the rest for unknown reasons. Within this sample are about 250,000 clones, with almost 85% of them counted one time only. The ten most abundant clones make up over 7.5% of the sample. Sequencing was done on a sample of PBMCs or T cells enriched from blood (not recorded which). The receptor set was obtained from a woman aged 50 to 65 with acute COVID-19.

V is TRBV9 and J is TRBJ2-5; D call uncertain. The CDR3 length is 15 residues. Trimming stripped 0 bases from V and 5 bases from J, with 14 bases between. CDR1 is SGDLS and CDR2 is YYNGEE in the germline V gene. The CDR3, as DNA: TGTGCCAGCAGCGTAGGAGATGGTTACGGGGAGACCCAGTACTTC. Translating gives CASSVGDGYGETQYF.

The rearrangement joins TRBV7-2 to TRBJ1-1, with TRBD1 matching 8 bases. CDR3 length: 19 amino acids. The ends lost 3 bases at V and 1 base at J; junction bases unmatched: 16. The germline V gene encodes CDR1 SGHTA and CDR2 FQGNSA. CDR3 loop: CASSFYQMDRANSNTEAFF. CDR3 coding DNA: TGTGCCAGCAGCTTCTACCAAATGGACAGGGCAAATTCGAACACTGAAGCTTTCTTT.

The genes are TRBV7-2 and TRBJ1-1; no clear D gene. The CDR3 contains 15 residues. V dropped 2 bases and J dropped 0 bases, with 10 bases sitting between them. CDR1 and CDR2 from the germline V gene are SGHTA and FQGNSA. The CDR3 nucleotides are TGTGCCAGCAGCTTACCAGGTCTCATGAACACTGAAGCTTTCTTT. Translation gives CASSLPGLMNTEAFF.

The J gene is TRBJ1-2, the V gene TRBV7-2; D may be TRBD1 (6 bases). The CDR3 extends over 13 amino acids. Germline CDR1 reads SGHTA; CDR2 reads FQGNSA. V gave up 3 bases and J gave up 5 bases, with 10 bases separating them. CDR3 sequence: CASSFQGLYGYTF. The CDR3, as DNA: TGTGCCAGCAGCTTTCAGGGGCTATATGGCTACACCTTC.

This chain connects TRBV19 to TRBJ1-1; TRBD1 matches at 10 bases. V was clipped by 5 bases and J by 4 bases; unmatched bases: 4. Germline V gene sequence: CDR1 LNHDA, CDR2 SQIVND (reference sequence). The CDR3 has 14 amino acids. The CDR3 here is CASSVDRGLTEAFF. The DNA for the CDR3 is TGTGCCAGTAGTGTCGACAGGGGGCTCACTGAAGCTTTCTTT.

The CDR3 reads CAWIGQGLSTEAFF. CDR3 in DNA: TGTGCCTGGATAGGACAGGGCTTAAGCACTGAAGCTTTCTTT. The chain is built from TRBV30 and TRBJ1-1, with 8 bases that match TRBD1. The junction had 8 bases not matched to a gene; V was cut back by 4 bases and J by 4 bases. The CDR3 totals 14 residues. CDR1 and CDR2 from the germline V gene are GTSNPN and SVGIG (reference sequence).

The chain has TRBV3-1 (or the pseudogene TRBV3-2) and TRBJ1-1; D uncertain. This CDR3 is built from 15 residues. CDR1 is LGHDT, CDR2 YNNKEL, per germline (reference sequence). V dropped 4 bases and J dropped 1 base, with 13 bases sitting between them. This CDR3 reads CASSPGGNGNTEAFF. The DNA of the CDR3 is TGTGCCAGCAGCCCCGGAGGGAACGGGAACACTGAAGCTTTCTTT.

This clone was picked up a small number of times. This CDR3 is CASRIRQGARETQYF. CDR3 bases: TGTGCCAGCAGAATTCGGCAGGGGGCGCGGGAGACCCAGTACTTC. This sequence joins TRBV2 and TRBJ2-5, with 8 bases matching TRBD1. The junction had 11 bases not matched to a gene; V was cut back by 6 bases and J by 5 bases. CDR1 and CDR2 (germline): SNHLY, FYNNEI. The CDR3 runs 15 residues.

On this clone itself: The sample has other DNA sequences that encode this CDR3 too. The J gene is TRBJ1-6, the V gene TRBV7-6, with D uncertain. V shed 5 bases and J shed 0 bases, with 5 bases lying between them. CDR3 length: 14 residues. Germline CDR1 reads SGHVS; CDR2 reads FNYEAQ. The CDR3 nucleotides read TGTGCCAGCAGCCCTAGCTCCTATAATTCACCCCTCCACTTT. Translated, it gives CASSPSSYNSPLHF. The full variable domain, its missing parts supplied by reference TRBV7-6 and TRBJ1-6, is GAGVSQSPRYKVTKRGQDVALRCDPISGHVSLYWYRQALGQGPEFLTYFNYEAQQDKSGLPNDRFSAERPEGSISTLTIQRTEQRDSAMYRCASSPSSYNSPLHFGNGTRLTVT.

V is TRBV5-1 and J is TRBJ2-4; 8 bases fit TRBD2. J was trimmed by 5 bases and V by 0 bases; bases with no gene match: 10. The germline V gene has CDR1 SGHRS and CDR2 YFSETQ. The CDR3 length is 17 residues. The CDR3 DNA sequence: TGCGCCAGCAGCTTGGTCCCGGCGGACGGGGGGGAAAACATTCAGTACTTC. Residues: CASSLVPADGGENIQYF.

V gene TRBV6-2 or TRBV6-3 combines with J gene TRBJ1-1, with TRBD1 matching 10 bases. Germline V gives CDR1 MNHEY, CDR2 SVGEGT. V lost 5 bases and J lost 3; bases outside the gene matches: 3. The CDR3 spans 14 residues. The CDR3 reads CASSLGQGYTEAFF. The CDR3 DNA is TGTGCCAGCAGTCTGGGACAGGGGTACACTGAAGCTTTCTTT.

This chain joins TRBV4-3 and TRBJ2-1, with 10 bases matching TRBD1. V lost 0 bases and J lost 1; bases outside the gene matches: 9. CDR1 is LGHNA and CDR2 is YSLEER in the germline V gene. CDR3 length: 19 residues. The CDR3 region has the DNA TGCGCCAGCAGCCAAGACGCGACAGGGGGCGGCGGTTCCTACAATGAGCAGTTCTTC. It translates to CASSQDATGGGGSYNEQFF.

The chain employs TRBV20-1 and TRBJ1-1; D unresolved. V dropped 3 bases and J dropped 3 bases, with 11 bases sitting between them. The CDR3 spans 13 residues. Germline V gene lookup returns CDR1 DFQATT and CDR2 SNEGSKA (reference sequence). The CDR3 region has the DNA TGCAGTGCTAGTGTGAGCCATTACACTGAAGCTTTCTTT. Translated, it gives CSASVSHYTEAFF.

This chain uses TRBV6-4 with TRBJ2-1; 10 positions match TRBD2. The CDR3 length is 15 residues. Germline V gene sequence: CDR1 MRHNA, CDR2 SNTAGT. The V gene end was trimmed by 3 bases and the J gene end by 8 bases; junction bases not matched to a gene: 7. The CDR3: CASSDRAGGPDEQFF. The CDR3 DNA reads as TGTGCCAGCAGTGATCGAGCGGGGGGGCCGGATGAGCAGTTCTTC.

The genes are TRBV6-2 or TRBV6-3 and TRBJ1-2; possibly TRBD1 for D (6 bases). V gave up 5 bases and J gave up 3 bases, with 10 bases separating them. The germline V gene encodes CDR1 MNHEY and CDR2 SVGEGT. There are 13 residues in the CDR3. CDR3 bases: TGTGCCAGCAGTCACAGGGTGGACTATGGCTACACCTTC. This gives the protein CASSHRVDYGYTF.

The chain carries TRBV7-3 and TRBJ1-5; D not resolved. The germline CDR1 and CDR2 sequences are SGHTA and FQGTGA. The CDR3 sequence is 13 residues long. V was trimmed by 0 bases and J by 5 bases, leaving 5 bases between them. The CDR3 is CASSLTLDQPQHF. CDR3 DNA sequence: TGTGCCAGCAGCTTAACCCTCGATCAGCCCCAGCATTTT.

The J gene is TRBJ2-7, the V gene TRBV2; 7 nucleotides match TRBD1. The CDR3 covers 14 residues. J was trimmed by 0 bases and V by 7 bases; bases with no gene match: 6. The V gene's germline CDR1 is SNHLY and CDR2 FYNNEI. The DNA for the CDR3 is TGTGCCAGCAAGTACCGGGACAGCTCCTACGAGCAGTACTTC. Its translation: CASKYRDSSYEQYF.

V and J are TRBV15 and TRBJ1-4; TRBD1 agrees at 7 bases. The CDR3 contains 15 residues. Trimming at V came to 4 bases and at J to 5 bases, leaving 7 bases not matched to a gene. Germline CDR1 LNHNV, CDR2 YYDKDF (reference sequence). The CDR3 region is CATSKRGQLNEKLFF. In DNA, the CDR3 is TGTGCCACCAGCAAACGGGGACAGTTAAATGAAAAACTGTTTTTT.